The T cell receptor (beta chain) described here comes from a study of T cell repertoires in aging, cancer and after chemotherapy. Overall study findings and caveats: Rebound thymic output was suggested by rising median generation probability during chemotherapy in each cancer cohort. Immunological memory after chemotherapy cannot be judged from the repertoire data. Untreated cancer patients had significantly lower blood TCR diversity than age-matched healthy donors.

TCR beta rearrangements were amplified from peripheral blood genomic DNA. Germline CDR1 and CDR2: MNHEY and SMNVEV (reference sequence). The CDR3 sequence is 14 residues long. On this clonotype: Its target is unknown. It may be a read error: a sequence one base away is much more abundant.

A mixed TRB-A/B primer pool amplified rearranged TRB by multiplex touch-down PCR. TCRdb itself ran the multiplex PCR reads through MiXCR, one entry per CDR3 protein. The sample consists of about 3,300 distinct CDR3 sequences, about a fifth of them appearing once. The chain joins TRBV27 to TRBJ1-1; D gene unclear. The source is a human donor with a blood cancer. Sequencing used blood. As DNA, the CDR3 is TGTGCCAGCAGTTTGGGCGGACCGAACACTGAAGCTTACTTT. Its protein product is CASSLGGPNTEAYF.